The 18 T cell receptor beta chains given below trace back to one sample, sequenced in a study of shared clonotypes between healthy human individuals (dated by TCRdb to the early 2020s). For the CD8 naive samples, CD45RO-negative cells were positively selected for CCR7, yielding a CD45RA+CCR7+ population from which TemRA cells were excluded. Preparation of the library involved the immunoSEQ multiplex PCR assay. TCRdb took this table from immuneACCESS and kept in-frame rearrangements with V and J called. Such tables lack part of the clones; where checked against another copy, unresolved V genes explain under half of the gap, and the rest is unexplained. The sample data list some 2.1 million clones, and 90% to 95% of these were observed just once. The ten largest clones represent approximately 1.7% of the sample. The sequenced material came from naive CD8+ T cells from PBMCs. In the paper's terms, the cell subset or site label means: CD45RA+CCR7+. Receptors originate from a man aged 18 to 29 in good health. Some clones in this sample may be carry-over from other donors' samples.

Concerning this clone itself: The sample contains more than one DNA sequence encoding this CDR3. V gene TRBV2 combines with J gene TRBJ1-4; 9 bases match TRBD1. This CDR3 region has 14 residues. Germline-derived CDR1 and CDR2 are SNHLY and FYNNEI. The ends lost 3 bases at V and 6 bases at J; junction bases unmatched: 2. This CDR3 is CASSEGQGYEKLFF. CDR3 bases: TGTGCCAGCAGTGAGGGACAGGGCTATGAAAAACTGTTTTTT.

The chain is built from TRBV4-1 and TRBJ2-7; 10 bases line up with TRBD2. V was pared by 4 bases and J by 0 bases, with 9 bases of the junction left unmatched. The CDR3 extends over 17 amino acids. The V gene's germline CDR1 is MGHRA and CDR2 YSYEKL. The CDR3 DNA reads as TGCGCCAGCAGCCTCACTAGCGGGATTGCCCTCTCCTACGAGCAGTACTTC. Translation: CASSLTSGIALSYEQYF.

The V call is TRBV10-3, the J call TRBJ2-3, with 9 bases that match TRBD2. CDR3 length equals 16 residues. Germline assignment: CDR1 ENHRY and CDR2 SYGVKD. V dropped 6 bases and J dropped 5; count of bases not matched to a gene: 12. CDR3 protein: CAIRIVAGGSGDTQYF. The DNA of the CDR3 is TGTGCCATCAGGATCGTCGCGGGAGGGTCCGGAGATACGCAGTATTTT.

The J gene is TRBJ2-7, the V gene TRBV9; D ambiguous. This CDR3 is 12 amino acids long. From germline, CDR1 is SGDLS and CDR2 YYNGEE. Between the trimmed V and J ends, which lost 1 base and 7 bases, there was a span of 9 bases. The CDR3 sequence: CASSVPRREQYF. For the CDR3, the DNA is TGTGCCAGCAGCGTACCCCGTCGGGAGCAGTACTTC.

The CDR3 region is CASSDELNEKLFF. CDR3 in DNA: TGTGCCAGTAGTGACGAACTTAATGAAAAACTGTTTTTT. The gene calls are TRBV19 and TRBJ1-4; D call uncertain. Germline loops: CDR1 LNHDA, CDR2 SQIVND (reference sequence). This CDR3 has 13 residues. V was pared by 5 bases and J by 4 bases, with 8 bases between. Combining the CDR3 with reference TRBV19 and TRBJ1-4 gives the whole variable domain DGGITQSPKYLFRKEGQNVTLSCEQNLNHDAMYWYRQDPGQGLRLIYYSQIVNDFQKGDIAEGYSVSREKKESFPLTVTSAQKNPTAFYLCASSDELNEKLFFGSGTQLSVL.

The chain is built from TRBV2 and TRBJ2-7; 9 bases align to TRBD1. The CDR3 has 17 amino acids. The germline V gene encodes CDR1 SNHLY and CDR2 FYNNEI. With 3 bases clipped from V and 0 bases from J, the junction kept 9 bases outside the gene matches. CDR3 region: CASSDRDRVGISYEQYF. The CDR3 DNA reads as TGTGCCAGCAGTGATAGGGACAGGGTGGGAATCTCCTACGAGCAGTACTTC.

This clone was seen just once. The junction and the germline gene differ at one end; a read error may be behind it. The V and J genes are TRBV7-2 and TRBJ2-7; D possibly corresponds to TRBD2 (5 bases). This CDR3 region has 14 residues. The V gene's germline CDR1 is SGHTA and CDR2 FQGNSA. The CDR3, as DNA: TGCGCCAGCAGCTCCGGCGTCGGAGGATACGAGCAGTACTTC. It codes for CASSSGVGGYEQYF. The whole variable domain, remainder taken from reference TRBV7-2 and TRBJ2-7, is GAGVSQSPSNKVTEKGKDVELRCDPISGHTALYWYRQSLGQGLEFLIYFQGNSAPDKSGLPSDRFSAERTGGSVSTLTIQRTQQEDSAVYLCASSSGVGGYEQYFGPGTRLTVT.

This chain links TRBV27 with TRBJ2-7; D remains ambiguous. Trimming left V 5 bases short and J 2 bases short, with 13 bases between. Germline V CDR1 and CDR2: MNHEY, SMNVEV (reference sequence). The CDR3 is 14 residues long. CDR3 region: CASSPLSRTYEQYF. The CDR3 DNA reads as TGTGCCAGCAGTCCCCTTTCTAGGACCTACGAGCAGTACTTC.

To note about this clone: The same CDR3 also results from other DNA sequences found in this sample. The chain has TRBV27 and TRBJ2-2, with 7 bases identical to TRBD1. With 3 bases clipped from V and 3 bases from J, the junction kept 1 base outside the gene matches. The CDR3 runs to 14 residues. Germline V lookup: CDR1 MNHEY, CDR2 SMNVEV (reference sequence). The CDR3 sequence: CASSLGQYTGELFF. The DNA for the CDR3 is TGTGCCAGCAGTTTGGGACAGTACACCGGGGAGCTGTTTTTT.

This sequence joins TRBV27 and TRBJ2-3; D remains unclear. The CDR3 runs 15 residues. Germline V gene sequence: CDR1 MNHEY, CDR2 SMNVEV (reference sequence). Trimming took off 2 bases at V and 3 bases at J, with 12 bases between the two ends. The CDR3 region is CASSLIGSVTDTQYF. CDR3 sequence (DNA): TGTGCCAGCAGTTTAATCGGTTCGGTTACAGATACGCAGTATTTT.

The chain carries TRBV6-5 and TRBJ1-2; 9 positions agree with TRBD1. V trimming: 5 bases; J trimming: 1 base; junction bases outside the gene matches: 5. Germline V CDR1 and CDR2: MNHEY, SVGAGI. The CDR3 spans 15 residues. CDR3 amino acids: CASSGTGGVNYGYTF. The CDR3 nucleotides read TGTGCCAGCAGTGGAACAGGGGGCGTTAACTATGGCTACACCTTC.

This rearrangement joins TRBV11-2 to TRBJ2-5; TRBD1 matches at 10 bases. The CDR3 loop spans 15 amino acids. Germline V gene data show CDR1 as SGHAT and CDR2 as FQNNGV. V was pared by 5 bases and J by 2 bases, with 5 bases of the junction left unmatched. The CDR3 spells CASSQRTGGQETQYF. CDR3 nucleotide sequence: TGTGCCAGCAGCCAAAGGACAGGGGGGCAAGAGACCCAGTACTTC.

This clone has a handful of counts. The chain joins TRBV7-9 to TRBJ1-5; the D gene is possibly TRBD1 (5 bases). The germline gives CDR1 SEHNR, CDR2 FQNEAQ (reference sequence). This CDR3 has 15 amino acids. V lost 5 bases to trimming and J lost 5 bases, with 16 bases between them. Here the CDR3 DNA reads TGTGCCAGCAGCCACCCGGAGACAGCCGATCAGCCCCAGCATTTT. Its protein product is CASSHPETADQPQHF.

V usage is TRBV28 and J usage is TRBJ2-7, with TRBD1 as a possible D gene (6 bases). V was trimmed by 3 bases and J by 1 base, leaving 13 bases between them. This CDR3 is built from 15 residues. Germline loops: CDR1 MDHEN, CDR2 SYDVKM. The CDR3 loop reads CASSFHGGSSYEQYF. The CDR3 DNA reads TGTGCCAGCAGTTTCCATGGGGGCTCTTCCTACGAGCAGTACTTC. The full variable domain, with the rest looked up from reference TRBV28 and TRBJ2-7, is DVKVTQSSRYLVKRTGEKVFLECVQDMDHENMFWYRQDPGLGLRLIYFSYDVKMKEKGDIPEGYSVSREKKERFSLILESASTNQTSMYLCASSFHGGSSYEQYFGPGTRLTVT.

This clone occurred once. The chain has TRBV9 and TRBJ2-3; 7 bases map to TRBD1. The CDR3 is 16 amino acids. Germline V gives CDR1 SGDLS, CDR2 YYNGEE. The trim removed 0 bases at V and 3 bases at J, leaving 7 bases unmatched. CDR3 nucleotides: TGTGCCAGCAGCGTAGGAGGGGGCTGGCTGACAGATACGCAGTATTTT. Translated, it gives CASSVGGGWLTDTQYF.

This clone came up once. The chain employs TRBV11-2 and TRBJ1-2, with TRBD1 as a possible D gene (6 bases). In germline, CDR1 is SGHAT, CDR2 FQNNGV. The CDR3 has 13 residues. V was clipped by 6 bases and J by 6 bases, with 14 bases between them. CDR3 sequence (DNA): TGTGCCAGCAGGGGGAGCCGGGACAATGGCTACACCTTC. Translated: CASRGSRDNGYTF.

The V call is TRBV27, the J call TRBJ1-3; 7 bases match TRBD1. Germline trimming cut 6 bases from V and 3 bases from J; bases unmatched to any gene: 5. This CDR3 spans 14 amino acids. CDR1 and CDR2 (germline): MNHEY, SMNVEV (reference sequence). The CDR3 nucleotides are TGTGCCAGCAGGGCGCAGGGGGTTGGAAACACCATATATTTT. Translating gives CASRAQGVGNTIYF.

This clone was detected only once. The same CDR3 also results from other DNA sequences found in this sample. The chain combines TRBV9 with TRBJ1-4; tentatively, D is TRBD1 (5 bases). Germline assignment: CDR1 SGDLS and CDR2 YYNGEE. The CDR3 consists of 15 residues. V shed 0 bases and J shed 5 bases, with 11 bases lying between them. The DNA for the CDR3 is TGTGCCAGCAGCGTAGGTGGGACCGTAAATGAAAAACTGTTTTTT. It codes for CASSVGGTVNEKLFF. Drawing the rest from reference TRBV9 and TRBJ1-4, the complete variable domain is DSGVTQTPKHLITATGQRVTLRCSPRSGDLSVYWYQQSLDQGLQFLIQYYNGEERAKGNILERFSAQQFPDLHSELNLSSLELGDSALYFCASSVGGTVNEKLFFGSGTQLSVL.